The clone carrying this TCR beta chain was counted a single time. The repertoire was sequenced with immunoSEQ multiplex PCR; TCRdb's copy has only in-frame clones and lacks some. Of about 300,000 clones listed, more than 75% are singletons. Germline assignment: CDR1 SGHNT and CDR2 YYREEE (reference sequence). The CDR3 runs 15 residues. V gave up 4 bases and J gave up 1 base, with 15 bases separating them. This sample stems from a study of cytomegalovirus exposure and HLA in healthy donors. Study-wide context: The roughly 670 first-cohort repertoires shared a platform with the roughly 120 validation repertoires, as reported in a later analysis.

What was sequenced was PBMCs. The sequence derives from a woman aged 18-35 years in good health and CMV-seronegative. V is TRBV5-4 and J is TRBJ2-7, with a weak D call TRBD2 (5 bases). The CDR3 region has the DNA TGTGCCAGCAGCCCCGGGCTAGCCAAATCCTACGAGCAGTACTTC. As protein: CASSPGLAKSYEQYF.